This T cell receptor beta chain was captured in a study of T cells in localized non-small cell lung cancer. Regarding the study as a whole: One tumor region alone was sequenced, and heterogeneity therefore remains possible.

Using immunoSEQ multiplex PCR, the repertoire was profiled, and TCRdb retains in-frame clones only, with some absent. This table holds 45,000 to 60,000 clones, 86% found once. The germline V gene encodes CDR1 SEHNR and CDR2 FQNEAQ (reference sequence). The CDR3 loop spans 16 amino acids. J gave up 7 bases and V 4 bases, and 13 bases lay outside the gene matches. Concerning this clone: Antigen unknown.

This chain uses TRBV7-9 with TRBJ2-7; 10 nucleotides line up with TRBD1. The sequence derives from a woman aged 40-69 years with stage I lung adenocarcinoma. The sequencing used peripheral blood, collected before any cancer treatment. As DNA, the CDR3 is TGTGCCAGCAGCTCATCTCCCGGGACAGGGGTGGAGGAGCAGTACTTC. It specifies CASSSSPGTGVEEQYF.